This T cell receptor (beta chain) was sequenced during a study of control samples from healthy donors and cancer patients. Profiling relied on immunoSEQ multiplex PCR, and the TCRdb table lists in-frame clones only, not all of them. The table includes some 120,000 clones, over 90% detected once. This CDR3 spans 14 amino acids. The V end lost 5 bases, the J end lost 10 bases, and 17 bases lay between the germline ends. Germline V gene data show CDR1 as SEHNR and CDR2 as FQNEAQ (reference sequence). The sequencing input was blood. This receptor was identified in a man younger than 45 in good health. J is TRBJ1-4 and V is TRBV7-9; D might be TRBD1 (5 bases). In DNA form, the CDR3 reads TGTGCCAGCAGCCGGCCTGGAGGCGGGGGAAAACTGTTTTTT. This translates into CASSRPGGGGKLFF.